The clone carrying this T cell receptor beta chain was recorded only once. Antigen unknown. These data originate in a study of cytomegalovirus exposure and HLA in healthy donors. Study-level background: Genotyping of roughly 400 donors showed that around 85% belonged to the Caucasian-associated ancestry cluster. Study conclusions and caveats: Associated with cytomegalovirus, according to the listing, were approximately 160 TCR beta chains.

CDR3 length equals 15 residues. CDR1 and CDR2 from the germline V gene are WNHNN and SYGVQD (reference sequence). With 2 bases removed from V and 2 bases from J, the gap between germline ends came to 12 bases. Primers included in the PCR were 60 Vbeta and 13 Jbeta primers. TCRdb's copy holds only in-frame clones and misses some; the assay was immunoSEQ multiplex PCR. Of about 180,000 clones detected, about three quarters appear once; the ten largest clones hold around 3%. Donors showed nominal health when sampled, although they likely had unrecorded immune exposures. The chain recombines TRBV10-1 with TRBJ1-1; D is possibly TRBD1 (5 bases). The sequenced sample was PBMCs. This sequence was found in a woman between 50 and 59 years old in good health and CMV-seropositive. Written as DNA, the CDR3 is TGCGCCAGCAGTGAGAATAGGGGCGTAAACACTGAAGCTTTCTTT. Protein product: CASSENRGVNTEAFF.